The 3 T cell receptor beta chains below come from one sample, sequenced in a study of shared clonotypes between healthy human individuals. The repertoire was sequenced with immunoSEQ multiplex PCR; TCRdb's copy has only in-frame clones and lacks some. This sample carries about 2.4 million clones, more than 85% of them seen once, and the ten largest clones take 0.35% to 0.45%. Material: naive CD4+ T cells from PBMCs. Stated subset: CD45RA+ positively selected. The receptors were gathered from a man in his late teens or twenties in good health. Some clones in this sample may be carry-over from other donors' samples.

The chain combines TRBV25-1 with TRBJ2-7; perhaps TRBD2 as D (6 bases). The germline V and J ends were trimmed by 2 bases and 7 bases, with 15 bases remaining between them. The CDR3 is made up of 14 amino acids. CDR1 and CDR2 (germline): MGHDK, SYGVNS. For the CDR3, the DNA is TGTGCCAGCAGTGAAGGTAGCGGTGCTTCGGAGCAGTACTTC. Translating gives CASSEGSGASEQYF.

The gene calls are TRBV25-1 and TRBJ1-2, with TRBD1 matching over 8 bases. The CDR3 is 13 amino acids. Germline V CDR1 and CDR2: MGHDK, SYGVNS. V dropped 4 bases and J dropped 5; count of bases not matched to a gene: 3. This chain's CDR3 is CASSGTGGYGYTF. CDR3 nucleotides: TGTGCCAGCAGTGGAACAGGGGGGTATGGCTACACCTTC.

V is TRBV7-3 and J is TRBJ1-1, with no clear D. The CDR3 has 14 amino acids. Trimming removed 5 bases from V and 1 base from J, with 11 bases in between. The germline gives CDR1 SGHTA, CDR2 FQGTGA. CDR3 nucleotide sequence: TGTGCCAGCAGCCAGGAGCCAAGGAACACTGAAGCTTTCTTT. As protein: CASSQEPRNTEAFF.